This T cell receptor (beta chain) was retrieved from a study of radiotherapy plus CTLA-4 blockade in lung cancer. Across the study: Disease control was achieved by around 30% of patients, and objective responses by around 17%.

This clone came up once. Its antigen is not known. Study-level points and caveats: In blood, TCR clones derived from the tumor expanded after radiotherapy plus ipilimumab. Dynamics of early blood T cell clones, together with interferon-beta, were reportedly the best predictors of response.

Produced via immunoSEQ multiplex PCR; TCRdb's table is partial and in-frame only. Of some 110,000 clones listed, more than 65% are singletons. The V and J ends lost 3 bases and 4 bases respectively, with 10 bases between them. This CDR3 region has 13 residues. Germline CDR1 and CDR2: SGDLS and YYNGEE. The chain recombines TRBV9 with TRBJ2-5, with D uncertain. Sequenced material: peripheral blood, taken from a patient treated with radiotherapy plus ipilimumab. The TCR originated in a human donor with non-small cell lung cancer that progressed on radiotherapy plus ipilimumab. Some clones in this sample may be carry-over from other donors' samples. The CDR3 loop is CASSDRLLETQYF. The CDR3, as DNA: TGTGCCAGCAGCGATCGACTGCTAGAGACCCAGTACTTC. Complete variable domain (other parts from reference TRBV9 and TRBJ2-5): DSGVTQTPKHLITATGQRVTLRCSPRSGDLSVYWYQQSLDQGLQFLIQYYNGEERAKGNILERFSAQQFPDLHSELNLSSLELGDSALYFCASSDRLLETQYFGPGTRLLVL.